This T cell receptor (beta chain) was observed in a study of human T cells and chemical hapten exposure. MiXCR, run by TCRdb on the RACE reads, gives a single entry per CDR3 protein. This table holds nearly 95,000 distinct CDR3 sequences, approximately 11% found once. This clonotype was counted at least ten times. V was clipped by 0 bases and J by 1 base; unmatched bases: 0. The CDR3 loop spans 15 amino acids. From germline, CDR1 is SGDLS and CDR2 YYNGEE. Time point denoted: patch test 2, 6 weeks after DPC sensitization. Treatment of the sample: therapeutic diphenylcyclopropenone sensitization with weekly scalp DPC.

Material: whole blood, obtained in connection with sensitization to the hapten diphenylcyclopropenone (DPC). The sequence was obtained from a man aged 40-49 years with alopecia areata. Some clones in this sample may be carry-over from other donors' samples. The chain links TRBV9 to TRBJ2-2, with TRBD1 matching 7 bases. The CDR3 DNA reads TGTGCCAGCAGCGTAGCAGGGGGGAACACCGGGGAGCTGTTTTTT. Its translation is CASSVAGGNTGELFF.